The source of this TCR beta chain is a study of cytomegalovirus exposure and HLA in healthy donors. The study, taken as a whole, reports: By HLA locus, TCR association rates varied in a later analysis, with DRB1 showing the most and HLA-C the fewest. TRBV6-2, TRBV6-3 and some other V segments were excluded as indistinguishable. What a later analysis showed was that several of the most significant clusters appeared linked to common viral pathogens. CMV serostatus was the only immune exposure information that was available.

Concerning this clone itself: Its antigen is unidentified.

The PCR ran on 60 Vbeta and 13 Jbeta primers. Profiled with immunoSEQ multiplex PCR; TCRdb holds only in-frame clones, not every one. The sample includes about 120,000 clones, about 79% seen only once; the top ten take 4% to 5.5%. V lost 2 bases to trimming and J lost 4 bases, with 16 bases between them. The CDR3 has 15 amino acids. Germline CDR1 SGHDT, CDR2 YYEEEE. Sample: PBMCs. The source of this sequence is a man in his thirties or forties in good health and CMV-seropositive. The genes are TRBV5-6 and TRBJ2-7; D is undetermined. CDR3 coding DNA: TGTGCCAGCAGCTTAAATCCTACAGCTAATTACGAGCAGTACTTC. This encodes CASSLNPTANYEQYF. The full variable domain, rest sourced from reference TRBV5-6 and TRBJ2-7, is DAGVTQSPTHLIKTRGQQVTLRCSPKSGHDTVSWYQQALGQGPQFIFQYYEEEERQRGNFPDRFSGHQFPNYSSELNVNALLLGDSALYLCASSLNPTANYEQYFGPGTRLTVT.